The sample holds one count of the clone carrying this TCR beta chain. Its antigen is as yet unknown. This specimen comes from a study of T cell responses to AZD1222 COVID-19 vaccine. Study at large: Second doses that came at about 4 or about 12 weeks were put together.

The CDR3 contains 15 residues. Germline V gene sequence: CDR1 LGHDT, CDR2 YNNKEL (reference sequence). Trimming shortened V by 6 bases and J by 2 bases, and 15 bases separated the two germline ends. Only in-frame clones appear in the TCRdb table, and some are missing; sequencing was by immunoSEQ multiplex PCR. Of approximately 130,000 clones in the sample, approximately 91% are singletons; the top ten hold roughly a quarter. Study-level points and caveats: Seropositive AZD1222 recipients at baseline numbered only 5 or 6. Most donors were white British and more were female, and clonal diversity was possibly underestimated. None of the repertoires were sampled until the peak T cell response had passed.

Specimen: peripheral blood, collected on day 0 of AZD1222 vaccination. This rearrangement joins TRBV3-1 (or the pseudogene TRBV3-2) to TRBJ2-3; D ambiguous. The sequence came from an adult in good health. CDR3 in DNA: TGTGCCAGCAGTCTCGGACCGACGAACACAGATACGCAGTATTTT. It translates to CASSLGPTNTDTQYF.